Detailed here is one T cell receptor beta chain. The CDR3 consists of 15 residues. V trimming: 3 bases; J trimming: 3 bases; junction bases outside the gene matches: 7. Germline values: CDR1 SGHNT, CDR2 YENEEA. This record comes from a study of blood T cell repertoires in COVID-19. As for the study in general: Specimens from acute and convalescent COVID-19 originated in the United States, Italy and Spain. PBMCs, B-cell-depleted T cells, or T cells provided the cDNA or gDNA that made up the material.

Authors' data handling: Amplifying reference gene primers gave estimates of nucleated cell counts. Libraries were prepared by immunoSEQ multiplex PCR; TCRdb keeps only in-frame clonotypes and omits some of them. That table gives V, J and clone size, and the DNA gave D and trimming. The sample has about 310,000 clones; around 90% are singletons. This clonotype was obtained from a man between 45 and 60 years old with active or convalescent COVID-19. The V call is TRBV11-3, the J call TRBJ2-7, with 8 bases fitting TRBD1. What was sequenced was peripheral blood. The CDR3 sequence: CASSFLHGQGYEQYF. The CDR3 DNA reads TGTGCCAGCAGCTTCCTCCATGGACAGGGCTACGAGCAGTACTTC.